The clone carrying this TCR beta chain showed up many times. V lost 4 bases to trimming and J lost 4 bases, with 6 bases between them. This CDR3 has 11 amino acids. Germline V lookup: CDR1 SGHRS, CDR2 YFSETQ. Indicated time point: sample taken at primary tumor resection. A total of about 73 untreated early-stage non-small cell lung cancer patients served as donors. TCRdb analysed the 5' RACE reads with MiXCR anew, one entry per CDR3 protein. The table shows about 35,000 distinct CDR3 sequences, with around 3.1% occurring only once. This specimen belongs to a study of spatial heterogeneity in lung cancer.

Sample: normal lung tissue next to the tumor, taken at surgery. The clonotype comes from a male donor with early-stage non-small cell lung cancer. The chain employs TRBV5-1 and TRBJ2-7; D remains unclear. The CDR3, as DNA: TGCGCCAGCAGCCTTGAATACGAGCAGTACTTC. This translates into CASSLEYEQYF.